This T cell receptor beta chain was captured by sequencing in a study of T cell responses to AZD1222 COVID-19 vaccine. Overall study context: Combined were second doses at about 4 or about 12 weeks. Findings of the study overall: The breadth and depth of Spike-specific TCRs increased once two AZD1222 doses had been given. White British ancestry dominated among donors, who included more females, and clonal diversity was possibly underestimated.

Assay: immunoSEQ multiplex PCR; the TCRdb copy retains only in-frame clones and omits some. The sample has roughly 79,000 clones; 78% are singletons. Concerning this clone: Its antigen is currently unknown. Germline is not matched at one junction end, which may reflect a read error.

The CDR3 is 13 amino acids. CDR1 SGHTA and CDR2 FQGNSA come from the germline V gene. The material sequenced was peripheral blood, taken on day 0 of AZD1222 vaccination. V and J are TRBV7-2 and TRBJ2-2; D might be TRBD1 (5 bases). The source is an adult in good health. CDR3 region: CASSVAGRGELFF. DNA of the CDR3: TGTGCCAGCAGCGTAGCAGGGCGCGGGGAGCTGTTTTTT.